Listed here is a single TCR beta chain. What antigen it recognizes has not been identified. The record has no base qualities; no much larger clone is one base away. Using the deep immunoSEQ assay, TCR CDR3 regions were amplified from genomic DNA by multiplex PCR. Extracted genomic DNA from each cell subset was spread evenly across all wells of several immunoSEQ 96-well plates, with each plate serving as a replicate. For sorted subsets, each replicate PCR was loaded with approximately 200 ng genomic DNA, equivalent to some 31,000 T cell genomes. Purified libraries were quantified with a Qubit 3.0 fluorometer, sized on a Bioanalyzer 2100, and re-quantified with the KAPA Library Quantification kit. Every immunoSEQ 96-well plate was sequenced on a separate single-read 150-cycle Illumina NextSeq 550 flow cell. Per the source publication's procedure: The immunoSEQ output contained only junctional sequences without quality scores, so filtering could not match that applied to full-length reads. To assign V/J genes and CDR3, sequences were annotated against IMGT germline references using PyIR, a Python wrapper for IgBLAST v1.9. Any read was removed if the V/J assignment was weak (E-value above 1e-6), the CDR3 was missing, or the read contained stop codons, out-of-frame junctions, or ambiguous translated residues. V3J clonotypes were defined by identical inferred V gene, J gene, and CDR3 amino acid sequence. The percentage overlap between two repertoires was calculated by dividing the number of shared unique clonotypes by the size of the smaller repertoire. RTK rarefaction, the Chao1 estimator, and Recon v2.1 estimates of unobserved clonotypes were used to assess repertoire richness. OLGA was used to compute generation probabilities for all TCRbeta clonotypes that the gDNA method yielded from a handful of donors. TCRdb re-hosts the immuneACCESS table, in-frame sequences only. Its copies lack some clones; in the studies checked, an unresolved V gene accounts for under half of them, and the cause for the rest is not known. V and J calls and clone size are as listed in that table; D and trimming were resolved from the DNA. For this sample the table gives some 740,000 clones, of which around 92% were detected only once. The ten biggest clones cover nearly 25% of the sample.

The sample comes from a study of shared clonotypes between healthy human individuals (dated by TCRdb to 2018 to 2020). About the full investigation: The cohort comprised a couple of women and three men aged 18 to 49 years. For each donor, CD4 naive and CD4 memory were each run on three plates, CD8 naive on two plates, and CD8 memory on one plate. To estimate repertoire size and how much clonotypes are shared between individuals, the study performed deep sequencing of blood TCR repertoires from a few healthy adults. Libraries were prepared and TCR repertoires were sequenced by different laboratories using diverse techniques, in order to increase sequencing depth and limit assay-specific biases. Per donor, leukapheresis produced somewhere between about 0.85 and 8.9 billion PBMCs.

The CDR3 measures 12 amino acids from cysteine to phenylalanine. Only the CDR3 portion is preserved as DNA: 36 bases, with reading frame beginning at the first base. From the germline V gene, CDR1 is MGHDK and CDR2 is SYGVNS. V gives up 5 bases and J gives up 4 bases, and the segment between their germline ends measures 8 bases. The full study reports these points: Sampling was restricted to blood, and TCR repertoires in tissues likely differ from the TCR repertoires found in blood. Estimated clonotype richness was generally larger for naive than for memory subsets. Clonotypes shared by all four sorted-subset donors showed higher generation probabilities than non-shared clonotypes. The genetic and exposure-history diversity represented was limited by the small number of donors. Rarefaction of sorted-subset datasets indicated incomplete sequencing despite the large sequencing depth. Roughly 5% of naive CD4, around 3.5% of naive CD8, about 2.1% of memory CD4, and 0.35% to 0.5% of memory CD8 clonotypes were shared across a few donors. Pairwise subsampling indicated that sequencing depth was expected to affect the degree of clonotype sharing among donors.

CD8 naive samples were CD45RO-negative cells positively selected for CCR7, giving a CD45RA+CCR7+ population that excluded TemRA cells. Healthy HIV-negative adults with no recently reported acute infections or vaccinations were included as donors. Only Caucasian adults living in Nashville, Tennessee, USA were represented among the donors. Blood was collected by leukapheresis, and PBMCs were isolated by Ficoll-Histopaque density gradient centrifugation and then cryopreserved in liquid nitrogen vapor phase. Purity and quantity of every magnetically sorted T cell population were checked by analytical flow cytometry. Genomic DNA was isolated from each sorted fraction and quantified by UV absorbance on a Nanodrop 2000c.

The chain uses TRBV25-1 and TRBJ1-1; the D gene is perhaps TRBD1, from 6 matching bases. Sequenced sample: naive CD8+ T cells sorted from blood. Per the publication, the cell subset or site label means: CD45RA+CCR7+. The TCR sequence derives from a young man in good health. DNA sequence: TGTGCCAGCAGTCTCAGGGGCACTGAAGCTTTCTTT. This codes for CASSLRGTEAFF.